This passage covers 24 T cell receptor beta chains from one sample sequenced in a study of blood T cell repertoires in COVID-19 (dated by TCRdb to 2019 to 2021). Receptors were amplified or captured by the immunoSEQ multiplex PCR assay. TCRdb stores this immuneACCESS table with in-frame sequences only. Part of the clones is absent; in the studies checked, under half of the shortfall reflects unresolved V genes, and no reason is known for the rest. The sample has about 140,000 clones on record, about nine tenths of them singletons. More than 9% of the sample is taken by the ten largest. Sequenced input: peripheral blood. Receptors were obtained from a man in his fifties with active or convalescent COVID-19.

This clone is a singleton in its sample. The CDR3 region is CASRRQGSYEQYF. As DNA, the CDR3 is TGTGCCAGCAGAAGACAGGGATCCTACGAGCAGTACTTC. V gene TRBV6-5 combines with J gene TRBJ2-7; 7 nucleotides match TRBD1. Germline loops: CDR1 MNHEY, CDR2 SVGAGI. The CDR3 extends over 13 amino acids. V lost 6 bases, J lost 1 base, and 3 bases stayed unmatched.

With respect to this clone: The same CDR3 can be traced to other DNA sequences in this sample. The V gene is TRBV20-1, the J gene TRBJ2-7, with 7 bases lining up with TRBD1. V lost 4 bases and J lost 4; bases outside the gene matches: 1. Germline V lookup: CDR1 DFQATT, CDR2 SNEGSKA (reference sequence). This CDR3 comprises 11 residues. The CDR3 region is CSATQGYEQYF. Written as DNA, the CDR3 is TGCAGTGCTACACAGGGGTACGAGCAGTACTTC.

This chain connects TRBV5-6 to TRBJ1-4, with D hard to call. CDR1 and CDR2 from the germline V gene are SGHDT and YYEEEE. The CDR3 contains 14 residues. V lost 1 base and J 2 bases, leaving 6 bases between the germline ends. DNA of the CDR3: TGTGCCAGCAGCTTGTTGACTACTAATGAAAAACTGTTTTTT. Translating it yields CASSLLTTNEKLFF.

In DNA, the CDR3 is TGCAGCGTTGGGGGACAGGGATTTGGTTTTAGCACAGATACGCAGTATTTT. Amino acids: CSVGGQGFGFSTDTQYF. The chain carries TRBV29-1 and TRBJ2-3; TRBD1 agrees at 9 bases. This CDR3 is 17 amino acids long. The V segment lost 4 bases and the J segment 0 bases; nucleotides outside the gene matches: 11. The V gene's germline CDR1 is SQVTM and CDR2 ANQGSEA.

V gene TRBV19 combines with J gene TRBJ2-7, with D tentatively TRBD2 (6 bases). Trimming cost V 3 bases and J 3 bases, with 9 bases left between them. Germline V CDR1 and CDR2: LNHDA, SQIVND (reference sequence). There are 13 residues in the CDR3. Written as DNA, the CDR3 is TGTGCCAGTAGTATCGGGGGACTCTACGAGCAGTACTTC. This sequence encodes CASSIGGLYEQYF.

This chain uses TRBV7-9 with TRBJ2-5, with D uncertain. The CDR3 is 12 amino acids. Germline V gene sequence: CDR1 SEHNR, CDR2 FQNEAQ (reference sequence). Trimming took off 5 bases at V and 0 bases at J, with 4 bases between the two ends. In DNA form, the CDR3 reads TGTGCCAGCAGCGCTAACCAAGAGACCCAGTACTTC. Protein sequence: CASSANQETQYF.

CDR3 in amino acids: CAWNRDRVNEQFF. CDR3 nucleotides: TGTGCCTGGAACCGGGACAGGGTCAATGAGCAGTTCTTC. The chain uses TRBV30 and TRBJ2-1; 9 bases map to TRBD1. The V gene end was trimmed by 4 bases and the J gene end by 6 bases; junction bases not matched to a gene: 4. The CDR3 extends over 13 amino acids. Germline CDR1 and CDR2: GTSNPN and SVGIG (reference sequence).

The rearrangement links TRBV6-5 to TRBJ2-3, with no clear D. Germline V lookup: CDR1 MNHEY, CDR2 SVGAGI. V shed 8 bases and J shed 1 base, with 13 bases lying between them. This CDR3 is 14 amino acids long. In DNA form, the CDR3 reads TGTGCCAGCCGGAGAGGTCGTGGCACAGATACGCAGTATTTT. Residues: CASRRGRGTDTQYF.

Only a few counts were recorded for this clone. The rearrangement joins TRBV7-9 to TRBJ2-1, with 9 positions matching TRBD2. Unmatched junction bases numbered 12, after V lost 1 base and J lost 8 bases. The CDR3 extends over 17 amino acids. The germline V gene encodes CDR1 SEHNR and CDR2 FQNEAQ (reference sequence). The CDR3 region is CASSLGEVLAGRHEQFF. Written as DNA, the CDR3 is TGTGCCAGCAGCTTAGGAGAGGTACTAGCGGGCCGGCATGAGCAGTTCTTC.

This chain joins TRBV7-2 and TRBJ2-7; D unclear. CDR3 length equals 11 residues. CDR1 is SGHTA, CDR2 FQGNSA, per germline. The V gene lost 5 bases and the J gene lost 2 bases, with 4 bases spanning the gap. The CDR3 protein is CASSPAYEQYF. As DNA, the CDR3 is TGTGCCAGCAGCCCGGCCTACGAGCAGTACTTC.

This CDR3 reads CASSSGPEAFF. The CDR3 coding sequence is TGTGCCAGCAGTTCAGGTCCTGAAGCTTTCTTT. The chain combines TRBV6-2 or TRBV6-3 with TRBJ1-1; D unclear. The length of the CDR3 is 11 residues. Germline V gene sequence: CDR1 MNHEY, CDR2 SVGEGT. Between the trimmed V and J ends, which lost 4 bases and 6 bases, there was a span of 6 bases.

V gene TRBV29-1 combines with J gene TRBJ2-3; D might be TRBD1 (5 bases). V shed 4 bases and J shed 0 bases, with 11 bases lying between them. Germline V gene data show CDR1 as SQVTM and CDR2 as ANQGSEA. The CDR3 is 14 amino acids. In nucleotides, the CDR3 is TGCAGCGTTGCCAGGGTACAAAGCACAGATACGCAGTATTTT. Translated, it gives CSVARVQSTDTQYF.

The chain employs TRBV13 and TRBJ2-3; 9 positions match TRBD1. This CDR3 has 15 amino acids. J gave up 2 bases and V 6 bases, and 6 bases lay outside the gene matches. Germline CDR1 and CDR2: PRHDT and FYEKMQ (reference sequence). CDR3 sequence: CASSDRGTITDTQYF. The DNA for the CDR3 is TGTGCCAGCAGTGACAGGGGGACTATCACAGATACGCAGTATTTT. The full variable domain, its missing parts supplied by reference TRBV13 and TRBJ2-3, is AAGVIQSPRHLIKEKRETATLKCYPIPRHDTVYWYQQGPGQDPQFLISFYEKMQSDKGSIPDRFSAQQFSDYHSELNMSSLELGDSALYFCASSDRGTITDTQYFGPGTRLTVL.

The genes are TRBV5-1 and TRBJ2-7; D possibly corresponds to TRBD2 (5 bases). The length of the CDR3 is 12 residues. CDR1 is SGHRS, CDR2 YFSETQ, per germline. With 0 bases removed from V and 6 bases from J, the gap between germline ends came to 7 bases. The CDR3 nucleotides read TGCGCCAGCAGCTTGGAGGGAGCCGAGCAGTACTTC. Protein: CASSLEGAEQYF.

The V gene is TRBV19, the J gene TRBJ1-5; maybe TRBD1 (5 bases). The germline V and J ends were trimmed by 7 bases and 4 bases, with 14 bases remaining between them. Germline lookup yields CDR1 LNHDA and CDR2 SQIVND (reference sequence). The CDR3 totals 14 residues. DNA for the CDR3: TGTGCCAGTACCCCTCGGGGGAGGAATCAGCCCCAGCATTTT. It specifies CASTPRGRNQPQHF.

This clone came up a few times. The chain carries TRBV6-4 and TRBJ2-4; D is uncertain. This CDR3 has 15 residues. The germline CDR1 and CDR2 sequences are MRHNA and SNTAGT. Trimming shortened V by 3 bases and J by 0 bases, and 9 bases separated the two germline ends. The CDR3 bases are TGTGCCAGCAGTGATTGTGAGTTAGCCAAAAACATTCAGTACTTC. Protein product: CASSDCELAKNIQYF.

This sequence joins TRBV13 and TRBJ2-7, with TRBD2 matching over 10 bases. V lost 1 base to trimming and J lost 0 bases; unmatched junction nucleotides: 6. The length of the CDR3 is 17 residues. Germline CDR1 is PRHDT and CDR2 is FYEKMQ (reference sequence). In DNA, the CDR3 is TGTGCCAGCAGCTTAGAAGGAGCGGGAGGGCACTCCTACGAGCAGTACTTC. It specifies CASSLEGAGGHSYEQYF.

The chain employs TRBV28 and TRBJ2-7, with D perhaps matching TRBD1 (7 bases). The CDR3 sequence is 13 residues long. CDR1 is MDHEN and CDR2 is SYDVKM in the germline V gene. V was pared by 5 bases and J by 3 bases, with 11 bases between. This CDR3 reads CASSVQGGYEQYF. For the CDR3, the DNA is TGTGCCAGCAGTGTTCAGGGGGGCTACGAGCAGTACTTC.

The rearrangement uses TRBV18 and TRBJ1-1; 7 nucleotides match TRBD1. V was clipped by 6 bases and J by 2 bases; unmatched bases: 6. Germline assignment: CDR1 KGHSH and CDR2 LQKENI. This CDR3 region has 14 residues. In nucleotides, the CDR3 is TGTGCCAGCTCGGCCAGGGGGATCAACACTGAAGCTTTCTTT. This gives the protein CASSARGINTEAFF.

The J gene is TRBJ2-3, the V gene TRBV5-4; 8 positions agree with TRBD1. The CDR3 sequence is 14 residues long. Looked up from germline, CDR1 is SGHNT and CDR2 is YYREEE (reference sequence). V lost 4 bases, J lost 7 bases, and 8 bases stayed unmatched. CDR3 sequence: CASSPRDRPNTQYF. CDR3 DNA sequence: TGTGCCAGCAGCCCACGGGACAGGCCCAATACGCAGTATTTT.

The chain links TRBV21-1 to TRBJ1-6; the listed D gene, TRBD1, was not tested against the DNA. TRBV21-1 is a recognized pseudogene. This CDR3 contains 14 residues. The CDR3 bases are TGTGCCAGCAGCAAAGGGGGCCGTTATTCACCCCTCCACTTT. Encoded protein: CASSKGGRYSPLHF.

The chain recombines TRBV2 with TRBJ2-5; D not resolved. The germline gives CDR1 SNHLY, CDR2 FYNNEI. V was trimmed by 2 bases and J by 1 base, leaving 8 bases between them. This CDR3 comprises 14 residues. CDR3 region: CASSESHGQETQYF. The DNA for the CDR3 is TGTGCCAGCAGTGAAAGCCACGGCCAAGAGACCCAGTACTTC.

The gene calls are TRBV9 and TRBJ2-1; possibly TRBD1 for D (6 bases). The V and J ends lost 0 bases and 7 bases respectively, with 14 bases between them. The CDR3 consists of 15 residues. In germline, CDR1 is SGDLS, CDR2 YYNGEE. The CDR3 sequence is CASSVELSGANEQFF. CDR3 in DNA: TGTGCCAGCAGCGTAGAGTTATCAGGGGCGAATGAGCAGTTCTTC.

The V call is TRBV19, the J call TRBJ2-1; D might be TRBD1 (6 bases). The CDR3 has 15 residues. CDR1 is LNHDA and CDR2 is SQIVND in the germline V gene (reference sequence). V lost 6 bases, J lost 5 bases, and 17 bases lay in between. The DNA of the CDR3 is TGTGCCAGTAGGACCCCAGGGGTTTTTAACAATGAGCAGTTCTTC. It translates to CASRTPGVFNNEQFF.